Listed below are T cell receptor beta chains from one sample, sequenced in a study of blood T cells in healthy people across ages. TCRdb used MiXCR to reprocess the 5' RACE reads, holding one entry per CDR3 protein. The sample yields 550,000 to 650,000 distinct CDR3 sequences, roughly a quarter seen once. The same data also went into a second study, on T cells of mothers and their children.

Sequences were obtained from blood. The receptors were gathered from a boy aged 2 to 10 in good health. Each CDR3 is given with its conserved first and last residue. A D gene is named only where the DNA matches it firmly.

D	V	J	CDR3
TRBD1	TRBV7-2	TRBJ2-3	CASSAGTGSGDTQYF
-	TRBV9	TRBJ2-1	CASSVGTATYNEQFF
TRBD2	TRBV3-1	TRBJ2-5	CASSQGSGAETQYF
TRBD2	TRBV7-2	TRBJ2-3	CASSLRGGLAELTDTQYF
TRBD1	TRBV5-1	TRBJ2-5	CASSLGSGQGKETQYF
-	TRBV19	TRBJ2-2	CASSRPLRGGELFF
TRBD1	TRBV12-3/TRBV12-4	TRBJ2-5	CAHGRGRQETQYF
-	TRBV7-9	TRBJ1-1	CASSLGEALGAEAFF
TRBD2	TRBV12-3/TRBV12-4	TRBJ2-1	CASSLAGLHNEQFF
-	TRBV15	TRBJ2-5	CATQGNVHQETQYF
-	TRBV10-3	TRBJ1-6	CAAATGYNSPLHF
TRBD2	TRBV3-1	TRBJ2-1	CASSQAGGRLRNEQFF
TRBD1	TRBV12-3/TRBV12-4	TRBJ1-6	CASSSAGGGSNSPLHF
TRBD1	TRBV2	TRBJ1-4	CASRPGTDEKLFF
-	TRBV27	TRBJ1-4	CANSLAWGSNEKLFF
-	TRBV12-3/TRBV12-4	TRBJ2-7	CASSTWTGEQYF
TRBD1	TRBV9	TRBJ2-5	CASSVASDRGHQETQYF
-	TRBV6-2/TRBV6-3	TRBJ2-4	CASSYEVVAKNIQYF
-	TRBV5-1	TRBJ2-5	CASSLDSSGQTQYF
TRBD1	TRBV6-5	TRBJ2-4	CASSHRQGHIQYF
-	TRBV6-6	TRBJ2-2	CASSYSSGGPRGGELFF
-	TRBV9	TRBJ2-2	CASSFQASVTGELFF
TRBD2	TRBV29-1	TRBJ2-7	CSVEVSRLAGGLYEQYF
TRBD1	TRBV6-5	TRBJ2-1	CASSYGDSSYNEQFF
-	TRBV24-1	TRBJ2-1	CATSDPSGPSRNEQFF
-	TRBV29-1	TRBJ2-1	CSVEVLEGSYNEQFF
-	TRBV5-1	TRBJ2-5	CASSLAIQIGLETQYF
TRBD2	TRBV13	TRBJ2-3	CASSFKRGAGDTQYF
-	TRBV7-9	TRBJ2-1	CASSLGELLEEQFF
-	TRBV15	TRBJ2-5	CATSREARPQETQYF
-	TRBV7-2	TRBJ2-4	CASSLEQDRNIQYF
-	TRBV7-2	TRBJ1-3	CASSWDGYSGNTIYF
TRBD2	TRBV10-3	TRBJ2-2	CAIGGPSGSRAGELFF
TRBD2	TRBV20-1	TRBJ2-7	CSATSSGRGDEQYF
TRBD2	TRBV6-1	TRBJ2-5	CASRKPSGGAQETQYF
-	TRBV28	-	CASRRGQGGSNEQFF
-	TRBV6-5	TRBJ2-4	CASSYNKGFWYF
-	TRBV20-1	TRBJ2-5	CSAGPARGVQETQYF
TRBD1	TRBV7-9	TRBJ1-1	CASSTKTGVNTEAFF
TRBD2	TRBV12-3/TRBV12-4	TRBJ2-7	CASSGAGEGYEQYF
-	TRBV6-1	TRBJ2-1	CASSELGVSYNEQFF
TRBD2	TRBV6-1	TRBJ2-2	CASSPGLAGRGELFF